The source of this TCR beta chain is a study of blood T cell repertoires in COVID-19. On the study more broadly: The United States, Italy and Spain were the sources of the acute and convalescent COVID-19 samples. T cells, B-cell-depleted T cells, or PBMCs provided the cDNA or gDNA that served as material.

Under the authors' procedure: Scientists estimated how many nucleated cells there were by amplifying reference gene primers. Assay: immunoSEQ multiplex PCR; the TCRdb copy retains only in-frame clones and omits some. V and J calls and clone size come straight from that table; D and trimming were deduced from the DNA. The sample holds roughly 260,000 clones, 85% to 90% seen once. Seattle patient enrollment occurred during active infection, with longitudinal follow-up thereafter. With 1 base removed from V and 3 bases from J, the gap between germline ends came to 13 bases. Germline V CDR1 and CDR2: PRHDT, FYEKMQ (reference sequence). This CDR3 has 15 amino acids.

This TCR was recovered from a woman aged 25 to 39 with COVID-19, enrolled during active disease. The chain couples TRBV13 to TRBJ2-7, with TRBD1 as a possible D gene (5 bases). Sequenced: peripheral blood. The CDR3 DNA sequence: TGTGCCAGCAGCTTAGTCTCAGGGTTGGGCTACGAGCAGTACTTC. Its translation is CASSLVSGLGYEQYF.